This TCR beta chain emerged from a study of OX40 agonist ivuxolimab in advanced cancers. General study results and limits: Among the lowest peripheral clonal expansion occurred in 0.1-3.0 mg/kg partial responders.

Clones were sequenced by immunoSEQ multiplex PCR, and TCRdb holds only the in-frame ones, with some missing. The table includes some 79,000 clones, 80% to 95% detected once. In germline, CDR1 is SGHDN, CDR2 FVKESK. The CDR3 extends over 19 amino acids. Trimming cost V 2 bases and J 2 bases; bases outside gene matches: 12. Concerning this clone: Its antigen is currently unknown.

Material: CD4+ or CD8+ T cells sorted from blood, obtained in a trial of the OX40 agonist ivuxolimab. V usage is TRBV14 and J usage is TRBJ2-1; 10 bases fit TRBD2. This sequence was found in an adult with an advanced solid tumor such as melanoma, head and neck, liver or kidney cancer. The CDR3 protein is CASSQTGLAKYYPYNEQFF. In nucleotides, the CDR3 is TGTGCCAGCAGCCAAACGGGACTAGCGAAATATTACCCCTACAATGAGCAGTTCTTC. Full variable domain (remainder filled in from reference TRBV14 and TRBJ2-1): EAGVTQFPSHSVIEKGQTVTLRCDPISGHDNLYWYRRVMGKEIKFLLHFVKESKQDESGMPNNRFLAERTGGTYSTLKVQPAELEDSGVYFCASSQTGLAKYYPYNEQFFGPGTRLTVL.